These 3 T cell receptor beta chains share one sample of origin, sequenced in a study of radiotherapy plus CTLA-4 blockade in lung cancer. The data were produced by immunoSEQ multiplex PCR, yet TCRdb's version contains in-frame clones alone and is incomplete. The sample holds some 80,000 clones, roughly 80% seen once. The sequencing used peripheral blood, collected from a patient treated with radiotherapy plus ipilimumab. These receptor sequences come from a human donor with non-small cell lung cancer who had stable disease on radiotherapy plus ipilimumab.

This rearrangement joins TRBV5-6 to TRBJ1-1, with TRBD1 identical over 8 bases. This CDR3 spans 15 amino acids. The germline gives CDR1 SGHDT, CDR2 YYEEEE. V was pared by 4 bases and J by 1 base, with 6 bases of the junction left unmatched. Here the CDR3 reads CASSTPQGANTEAFF. DNA of the CDR3: TGTGCCAGCAGCACCCCCCAGGGGGCGAACACTGAAGCTTTCTTT.

The V and J genes are TRBV5-4 and TRBJ2-2, with a weak D call TRBD2 (5 bases). CDR3 length: 15 residues. Trimming pared 0 bases from V and 1 base from J, leaving 7 bases between. Germline CDR1 SGHNT, CDR2 YYREEE (reference sequence). CDR3 amino acids: CASSLGGRNTGELFF. The CDR3, as DNA: TGTGCCAGCAGCTTGGGTGGGAGGAACACCGGGGAGCTGTTTTTT.

The J gene is TRBJ2-7, the V gene TRBV19; D is possibly TRBD2 (7 bases). Germline CDR1 LNHDA, CDR2 SQIVND (reference sequence). This CDR3 spans 15 amino acids. The V gene lost 2 bases and the J gene lost 3 bases, with 14 bases spanning the gap. In DNA form, the CDR3 reads TGTGCCAGTAGTATAACGGCGGGGGCTCTCTACGAGCAGTACTTC. It encodes CASSITAGALYEQYF.